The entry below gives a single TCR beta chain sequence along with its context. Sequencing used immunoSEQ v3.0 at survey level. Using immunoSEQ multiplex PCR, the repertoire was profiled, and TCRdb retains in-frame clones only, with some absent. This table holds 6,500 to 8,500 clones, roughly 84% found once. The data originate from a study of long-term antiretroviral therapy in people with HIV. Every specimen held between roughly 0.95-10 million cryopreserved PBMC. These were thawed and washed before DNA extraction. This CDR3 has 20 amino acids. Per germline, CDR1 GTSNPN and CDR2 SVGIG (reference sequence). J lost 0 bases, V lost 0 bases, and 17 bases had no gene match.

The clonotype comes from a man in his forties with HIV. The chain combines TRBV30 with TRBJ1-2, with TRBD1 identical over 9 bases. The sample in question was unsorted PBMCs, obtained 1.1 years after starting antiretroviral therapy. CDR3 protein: CAWSVLLNWGGQGTNYGYTF. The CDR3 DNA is TGTGCCTGGAGTGTCCTATTGAATTGGGGGGGACAGGGAACTAACTATGGCTACACCTTC.